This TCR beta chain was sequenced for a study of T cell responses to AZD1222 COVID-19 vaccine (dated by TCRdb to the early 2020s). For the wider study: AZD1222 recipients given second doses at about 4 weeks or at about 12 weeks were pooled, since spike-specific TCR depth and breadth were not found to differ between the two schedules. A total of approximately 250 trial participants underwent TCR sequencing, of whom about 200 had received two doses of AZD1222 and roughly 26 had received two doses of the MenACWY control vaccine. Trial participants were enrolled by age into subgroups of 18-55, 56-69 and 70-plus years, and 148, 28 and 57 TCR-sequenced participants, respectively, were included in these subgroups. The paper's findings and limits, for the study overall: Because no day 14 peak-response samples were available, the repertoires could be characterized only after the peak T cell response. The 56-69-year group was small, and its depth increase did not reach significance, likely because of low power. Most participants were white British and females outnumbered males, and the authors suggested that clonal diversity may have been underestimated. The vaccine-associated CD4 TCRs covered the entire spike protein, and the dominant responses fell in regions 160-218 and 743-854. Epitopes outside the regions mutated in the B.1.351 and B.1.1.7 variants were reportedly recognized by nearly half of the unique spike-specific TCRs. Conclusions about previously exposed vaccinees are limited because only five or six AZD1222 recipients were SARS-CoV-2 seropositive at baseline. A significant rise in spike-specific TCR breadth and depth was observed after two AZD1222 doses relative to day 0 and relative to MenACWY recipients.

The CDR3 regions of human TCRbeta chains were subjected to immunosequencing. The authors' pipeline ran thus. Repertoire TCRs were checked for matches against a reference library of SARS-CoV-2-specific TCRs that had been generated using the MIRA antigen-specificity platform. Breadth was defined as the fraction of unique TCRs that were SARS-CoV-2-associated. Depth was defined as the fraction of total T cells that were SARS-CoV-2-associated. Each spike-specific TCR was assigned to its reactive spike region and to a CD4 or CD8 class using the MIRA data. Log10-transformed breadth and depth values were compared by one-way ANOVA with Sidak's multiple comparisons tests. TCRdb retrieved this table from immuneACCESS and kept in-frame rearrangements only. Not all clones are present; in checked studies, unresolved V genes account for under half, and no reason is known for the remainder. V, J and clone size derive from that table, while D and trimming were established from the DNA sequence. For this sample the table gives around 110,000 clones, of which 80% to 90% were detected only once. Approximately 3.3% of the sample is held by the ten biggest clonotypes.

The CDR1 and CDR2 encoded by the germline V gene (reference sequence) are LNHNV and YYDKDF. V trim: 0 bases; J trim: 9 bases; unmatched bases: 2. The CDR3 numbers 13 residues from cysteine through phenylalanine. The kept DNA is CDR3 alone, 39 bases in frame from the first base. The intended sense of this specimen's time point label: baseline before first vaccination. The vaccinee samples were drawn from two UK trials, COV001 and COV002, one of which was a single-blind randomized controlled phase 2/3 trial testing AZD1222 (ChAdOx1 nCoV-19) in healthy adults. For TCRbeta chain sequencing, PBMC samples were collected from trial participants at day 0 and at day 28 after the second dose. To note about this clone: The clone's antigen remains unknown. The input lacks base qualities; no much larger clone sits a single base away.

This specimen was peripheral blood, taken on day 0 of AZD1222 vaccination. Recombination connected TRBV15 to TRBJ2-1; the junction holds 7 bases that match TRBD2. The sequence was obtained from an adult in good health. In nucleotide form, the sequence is TGTGCCACCAGCAGAGATACGGGGGGTGAGCAGTTCTTC. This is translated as CATSRDTGGEQFF.